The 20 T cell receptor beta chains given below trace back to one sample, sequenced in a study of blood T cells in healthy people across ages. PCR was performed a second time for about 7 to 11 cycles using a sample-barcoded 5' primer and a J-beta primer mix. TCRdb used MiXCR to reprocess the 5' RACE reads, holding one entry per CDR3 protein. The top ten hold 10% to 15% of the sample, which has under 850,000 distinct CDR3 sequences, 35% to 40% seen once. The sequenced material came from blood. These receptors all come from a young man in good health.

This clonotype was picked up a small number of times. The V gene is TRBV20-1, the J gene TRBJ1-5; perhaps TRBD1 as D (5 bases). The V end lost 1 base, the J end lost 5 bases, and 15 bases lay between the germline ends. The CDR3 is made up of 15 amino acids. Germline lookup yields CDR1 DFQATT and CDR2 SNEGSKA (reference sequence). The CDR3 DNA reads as TGCAGTGCTAGAGTGGGGCGGGGGATCTATCAGCCCCAGCATTTT. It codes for CSARVGRGIYQPQHF.

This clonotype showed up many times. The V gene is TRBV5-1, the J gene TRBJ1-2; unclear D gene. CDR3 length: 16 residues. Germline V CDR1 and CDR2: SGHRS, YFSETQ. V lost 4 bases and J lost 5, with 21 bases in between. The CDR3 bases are TGCGCCAGCAGCCTCTCTTTTCCCGGACTCGGGTATGGCTACACCTTC. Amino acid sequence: CASSLSFPGLGYGYTF.

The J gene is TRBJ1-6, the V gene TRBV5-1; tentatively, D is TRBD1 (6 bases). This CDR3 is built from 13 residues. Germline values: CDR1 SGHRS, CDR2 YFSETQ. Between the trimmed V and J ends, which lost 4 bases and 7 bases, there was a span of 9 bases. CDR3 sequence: CASSGDNNSPLHF. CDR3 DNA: TGCGCCAGCAGCGGGGACAACAATTCACCCCTCCACTTT.

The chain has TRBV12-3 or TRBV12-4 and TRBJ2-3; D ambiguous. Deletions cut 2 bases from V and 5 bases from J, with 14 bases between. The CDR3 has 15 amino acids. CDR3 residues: CASSLWRQPEDTQYF. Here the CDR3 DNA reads TGTGCCAGCAGTTTATGGCGGCAGCCCGAAGATACGCAGTATTTT.

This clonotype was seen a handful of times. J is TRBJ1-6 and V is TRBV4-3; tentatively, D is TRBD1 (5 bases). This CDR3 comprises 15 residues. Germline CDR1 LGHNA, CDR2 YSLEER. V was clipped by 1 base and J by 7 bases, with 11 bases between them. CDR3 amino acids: CASSQGTGGNSPLHF. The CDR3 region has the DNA TGCGCCAGCAGCCAAGGGACGGGGGGAAATTCACCCCTCCACTTT.

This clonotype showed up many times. The CDR3 DNA reads as TGTGCCAGCAGCCAAGATCATGGACGGCTTGATGGGGAAAAACTGTTTTTT. Protein sequence: CASSQDHGRLDGEKLFF. The rearrangement links TRBV4-2 to TRBJ1-4; D uncertain. The V end lost 0 bases, the J end lost 8 bases, and 19 bases lay between the germline ends. CDR1 is LGHNA, CDR2 YNFKEQ, per germline. The CDR3 is 17 residues long.

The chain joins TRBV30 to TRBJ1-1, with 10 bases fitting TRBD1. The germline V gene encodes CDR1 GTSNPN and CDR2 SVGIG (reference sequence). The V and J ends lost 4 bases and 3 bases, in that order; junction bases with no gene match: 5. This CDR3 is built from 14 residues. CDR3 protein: CAWIRTGGYTEAFF. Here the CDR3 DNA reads TGTGCCTGGATCAGGACAGGGGGGTACACTGAAGCTTTCTTT.

The CDR3: CASSITLGEQYF. The CDR3 DNA sequence: TGCGCCAGCAGCATCACCCTGGGGGAGCAGTACTTC. J is TRBJ2-7 and V is TRBV5-1; the D is unclear. The germline V gene has CDR1 SGHRS and CDR2 YFSETQ. V shed 4 bases and J shed 7 bases, with 12 bases lying between them. The CDR3 covers 12 residues.

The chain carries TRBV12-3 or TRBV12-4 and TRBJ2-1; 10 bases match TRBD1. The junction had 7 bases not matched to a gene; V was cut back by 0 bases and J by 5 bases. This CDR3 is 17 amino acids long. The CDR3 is CASSLAEGGTGDNEQFF. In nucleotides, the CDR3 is TGTGCCAGCAGTTTAGCGGAGGGGGGGACAGGGGACAATGAGCAGTTCTTC.

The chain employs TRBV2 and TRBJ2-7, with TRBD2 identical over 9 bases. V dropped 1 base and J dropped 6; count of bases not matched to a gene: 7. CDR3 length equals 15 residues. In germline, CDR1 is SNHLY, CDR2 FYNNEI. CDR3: CASSEGISGSSEQYF. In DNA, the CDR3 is TGTGCCAGCAGTGAAGGCATTAGCGGGAGCTCCGAGCAGTACTTC.

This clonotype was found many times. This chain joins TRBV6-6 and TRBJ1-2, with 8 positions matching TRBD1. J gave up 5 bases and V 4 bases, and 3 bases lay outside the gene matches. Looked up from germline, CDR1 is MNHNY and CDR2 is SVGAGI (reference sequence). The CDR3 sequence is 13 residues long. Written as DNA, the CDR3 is TGTGCCAGCAGTTTGACAGGGGAGTATGGCTACACCTTC. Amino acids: CASSLTGEYGYTF.

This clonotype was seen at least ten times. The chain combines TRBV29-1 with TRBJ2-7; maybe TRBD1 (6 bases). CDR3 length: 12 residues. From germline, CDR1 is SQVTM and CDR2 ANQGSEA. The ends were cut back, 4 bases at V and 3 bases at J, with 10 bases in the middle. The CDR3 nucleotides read TGCAGCGTTGCCGGGACAAGCTACGAGCAGTACTTC. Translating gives CSVAGTSYEQYF.

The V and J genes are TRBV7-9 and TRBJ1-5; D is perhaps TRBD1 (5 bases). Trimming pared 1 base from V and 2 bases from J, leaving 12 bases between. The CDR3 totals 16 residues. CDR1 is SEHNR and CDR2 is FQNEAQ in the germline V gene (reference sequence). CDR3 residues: CASSLEGPLGNQPQHF. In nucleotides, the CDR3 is TGTGCCAGCAGCTTAGAGGGACCGCTGGGCAATCAGCCCCAGCATTTT.

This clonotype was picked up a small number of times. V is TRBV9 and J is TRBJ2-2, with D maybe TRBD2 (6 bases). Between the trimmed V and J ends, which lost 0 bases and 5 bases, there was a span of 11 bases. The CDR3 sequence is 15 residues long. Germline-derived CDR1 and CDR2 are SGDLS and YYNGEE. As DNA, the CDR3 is TGTGCCAGCAGCGTAGGCCCAGGAGGGACCGGGGAGCTGTTTTTT. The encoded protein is CASSVGPGGTGELFF.

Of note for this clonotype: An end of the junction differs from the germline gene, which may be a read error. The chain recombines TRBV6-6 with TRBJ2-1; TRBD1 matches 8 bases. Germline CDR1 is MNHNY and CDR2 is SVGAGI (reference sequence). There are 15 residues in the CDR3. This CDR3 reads CTSSGGTGSYNEQFF. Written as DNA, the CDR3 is TGTACCAGCAGTGGTGGGACAGGCTCCTACAATGAGCAGTTCTTC.

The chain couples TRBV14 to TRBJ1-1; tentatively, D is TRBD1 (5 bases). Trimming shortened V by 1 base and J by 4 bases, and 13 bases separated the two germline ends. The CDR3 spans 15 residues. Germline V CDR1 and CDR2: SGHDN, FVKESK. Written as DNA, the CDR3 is TGTGCCAGCAGCCAAGTAGCCCGCGGGGGCACTGAAGCTTTCTTT. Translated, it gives CASSQVARGGTEAFF.

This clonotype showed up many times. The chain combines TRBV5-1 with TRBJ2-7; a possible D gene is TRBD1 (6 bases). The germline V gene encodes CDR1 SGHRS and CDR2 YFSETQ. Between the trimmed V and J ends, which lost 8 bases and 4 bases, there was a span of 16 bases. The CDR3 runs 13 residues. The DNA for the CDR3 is TGCGCCAGTTCCGGGACAACATCTTACGAGCAGTACTTC. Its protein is CASSGTTSYEQYF. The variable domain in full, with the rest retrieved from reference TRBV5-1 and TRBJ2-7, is KAGVTQTPRYLIKTRGQQVTLSCSPISGHRSVSWYQQTPGQGLQFLFEYFSETQRNKGNFPGRFSGRQFSNSRSEMNVSTLELGDSALYLCASSGTTSYEQYFGPGTRLTVT.

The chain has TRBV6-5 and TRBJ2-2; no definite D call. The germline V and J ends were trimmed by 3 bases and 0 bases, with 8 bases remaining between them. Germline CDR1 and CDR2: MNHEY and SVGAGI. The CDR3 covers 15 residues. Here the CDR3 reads CASSYEVANTGELFF. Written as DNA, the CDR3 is TGTGCCAGCAGTTATGAAGTCGCGAACACCGGGGAGCTGTTTTTT.

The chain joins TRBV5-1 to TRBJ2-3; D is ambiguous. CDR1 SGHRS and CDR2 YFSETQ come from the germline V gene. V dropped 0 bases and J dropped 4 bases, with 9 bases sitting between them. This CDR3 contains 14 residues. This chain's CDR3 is CASSLVVGADTQYF. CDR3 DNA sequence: TGCGCCAGCAGCTTGGTGGTGGGTGCAGATACGCAGTATTTT.

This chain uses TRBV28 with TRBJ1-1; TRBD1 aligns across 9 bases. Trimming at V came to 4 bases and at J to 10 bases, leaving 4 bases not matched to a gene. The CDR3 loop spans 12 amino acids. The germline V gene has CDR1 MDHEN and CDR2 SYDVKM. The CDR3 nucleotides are TGTGCCAGCAGTTACAGGGGGCTGGGAGCTTTCTTT. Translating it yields CASSYRGLGAFF.